Presented here are 23 T cell receptor beta chains from one specimen sequenced in a study of naive and memory T cell subsets (dated by TCRdb to 2015 to 2018). The treatment or condition label for this specimen denotes: skin biopsy from PPD injection site in Mantoux-positive individual. Using 3' ligation of a UMI-containing oligonucleotide to TCR cDNA, the study laid out a robust and sensitive protocol to amplify, sequence and analyze TCRs. The protocol used for the library was UMI-ligation and nested PCR. This sample was sequenced with an Illumina MiSeq. The ligated cDNA was amplified by four rounds of PCR, in which nested alpha and beta constant region primers were used together with the SP2 primer. TCRdb applied fastp at Q25 and MiXCR to the public reads, then kept only in-frame beta chains. Rows matching on CDR3 protein sequence are summarized as one entry with the most common DNA and genes. Across this sample there are fewer than 35,000 distinct CDR3 sequences, with about 6.7% seen only once. The leading ten clones occupy 3.1% of the sample.

The sample in question was skin, obtained from a tuberculin skin test site. The source of these receptors is an adult in good health.

This clonotype has ten or more counts. The rearrangement joins TRBV5-1 to TRBJ2-5; a possible D gene is TRBD1 (5 bases). Germline V gives CDR1 SGHRS, CDR2 YFSETQ. The CDR3 sequence is 13 residues long. Trimming removed 4 bases from V and 4 bases from J, with 11 bases in between. In DNA form, the CDR3 reads TGCGCCAGCAGCCAACAGGTGGGAGAGACCCAGTACTTC. It is translated as CASSQQVGETQYF. The full variable domain, completed using reference TRBV5-1 and TRBJ2-5, is KAGVTQTPRYLIKTRGQQVTLSCSPISGHRSVSWYQQTPGQGLQFLFEYFSETQRNKGNFPGRFSGRQFSNSRSEMNVSTLELGDSALYLCASSQQVGETQYFGPGTRLLVL.

This clonotype was detected ten times or more. The chain joins TRBV5-1 to TRBJ2-5; D unresolved. CDR1 and CDR2 (germline): SGHRS, YFSETQ. The CDR3 length is 14 residues. The V end was cut by 3 bases, the J end by 1 base, with 10 bases between. The DNA of the CDR3 is TGCGCCAGCAGCTCGGTGTTCGTCCAAGAGACCCAGTACTTC. Translation: CASSSVFVQETQYF.

The rearrangement uses TRBV7-9 and TRBJ2-3; 10 nucleotides match TRBD1. The germline CDR1 and CDR2 sequences are SEHNR and FQNEAQ (reference sequence). Trimming removed 11 bases from V and 7 bases from J; junction bases left unmatched: 6. The CDR3 sequence is 12 residues long. The CDR3 loop reads CADDRGRNTQYF. The CDR3, as DNA: TGTGCCGACGACAGGGGGCGAAATACGCAGTATTTT.

This clonotype was seen many times. The chain couples TRBV11-2 to TRBJ1-1; 8 bases are a match to TRBD1. Trimming removed 3 bases from V and 8 bases from J; junction bases left unmatched: 8. This CDR3 is built from 14 residues. Germline CDR1 is SGHAT and CDR2 is FQNNGV. The CDR3 DNA reads TGTGCCAGCAGCTTCTCAGACAGGGGCAGAGAAGCTTTCTTT. It encodes CASSFSDRGREAFF. The whole variable domain, filled in from reference TRBV11-2 and TRBJ1-1, reads EAGVAQSPRYKIIEKRQSVAFWCNPISGHATLYWYQQILGQGPKLLIQFQNNGVVDDSQLPKDRFSAERLKGVDSTLKIQPAKLEDSAVYLCASSFSDRGREAFFGQGTRLTVV.

V usage is TRBV14 and J usage is TRBJ2-7; a weak D match, TRBD2 (5 bases). The CDR3 contains 14 residues. Trimming left V 0 bases short and J 3 bases short, with 9 bases between. CDR1 is SGHDN, CDR2 FVKESK, per germline. The CDR3 sequence is CASSQDGVFYEQYF. The CDR3 DNA is TGTGCCAGCAGCCAAGACGGGGTCTTCTACGAGCAGTACTTC.

This clonotype came up a few times. The rearrangement joins TRBV7-2 to TRBJ1-5; D is undetermined. Germline values: CDR1 SGHTA, CDR2 FQGNSA. V was trimmed by 5 bases and J by 0 bases, leaving 14 bases between them. The CDR3 totals 16 residues. The CDR3 region has the DNA TGTGCCAGCAGCCCAAGAGGAGACTATAGCAATCAGCCCCAGCATTTT. Amino acids: CASSPRGDYSNQPQHF.

DNA of the CDR3: TGTGCCAGTAGTGGACAGGGGGCGCCCAATCAGCCCCAGCATTTT. It codes for CASSGQGAPNQPQHF. The V call is TRBV19, the J call TRBJ1-5; 11 nucleotides match TRBD1. Per the germline V gene, CDR1 is LNHDA and CDR2 is SQIVND (reference sequence). J lost 3 bases, V lost 5 bases, and 3 bases had no gene match. The length of the CDR3 is 15 residues.

Only a few counts were recorded for this clonotype. The gene calls are TRBV28 and TRBJ1-1, with D unresolved. The length of the CDR3 is 11 residues. Trimming shortened V by 8 bases and J by 1 base, and 5 bases separated the two germline ends. Germline values: CDR1 MDHEN, CDR2 SYDVKM. DNA of the CDR3: TGTGCCAGCTGGTGGAACACTGAAGCTTTCTTT. Translation gives CASWWNTEAFF.

This clonotype was found many times. The CDR3 DNA follows: TGTGCCAGCAGCCAACCACCGGGCCTAGGGGGTTTTGAGACCCAGTACTTC. Protein sequence: CASSQPPGLGGFETQYF. This chain connects TRBV14 to TRBJ2-5; D might be TRBD1 (6 bases). Germline CDR1 reads SGHDN; CDR2 reads FVKESK. V dropped 2 bases and J dropped 5 bases, with 21 bases sitting between them. The CDR3 runs 17 residues.

This clonotype was picked up many times. CDR3 in amino acids: CATSRGNTGGYNEQFF. The CDR3 region has the DNA TGTGCCACCAGCAGAGGGAACACAGGGGGCTACAATGAGCAGTTCTTC. The chain employs TRBV15 and TRBJ2-1, with TRBD1 matching over 8 bases. The CDR3 is made up of 16 amino acids. The J segment lost 3 bases and the V segment lost 1 base, leaving 5 bases of the junction unmatched. Germline V gene sequence: CDR1 LNHNV, CDR2 YYDKDF (reference sequence).

In this sample, this clonotype turned up a few times. V usage is TRBV6-1 and J usage is TRBJ1-2; TRBD1 matches at 9 bases. The CDR3 covers 17 residues. Germline V lookup: CDR1 MNHNS, CDR2 SASEGT. The J segment lost 4 bases and the V segment lost 5 bases, leaving 14 bases of the junction unmatched. The CDR3 loop is CASSFGQGNELGYGYTF. As DNA, the CDR3 is TGTGCCAGCAGTTTTGGACAGGGGAATGAGCTGGGCTATGGCTACACCTTC.

This clonotype showed up just a few times. The chain links TRBV7-2 to TRBJ2-7; TRBD1 might be the D (5 bases). Trimming left V 0 bases short and J 1 base short, with 10 bases between. The CDR3 runs to 15 residues. The germline gives CDR1 SGHTA, CDR2 FQGNSA. CDR3 residues: CASSLAGAVSYEQYF. CDR3 sequence (DNA): TGTGCCAGCAGCTTAGCTGGGGCAGTATCCTACGAGCAGTACTTC.

The sample holds many counts of this clonotype. V is TRBV7-2 and J is TRBJ1-5; 8 nucleotides match TRBD1. The CDR3 is 13 amino acids. Per the germline V gene, CDR1 is SGHTA and CDR2 is FQGNSA. After removal of 1 base from V and 7 bases from J, the junction contained 0 bases not matched to a gene. The CDR3 nucleotides are TGTGCCAGCAGCTTAGGACAGGGGCAGCCCCAGCATTTT. As protein: CASSLGQGQPQHF.

In its sample, this clonotype was seen many times. This chain joins TRBV29-1 and TRBJ2-7, with 9 bases fitting TRBD1. The V and J ends lost 3 bases and 5 bases, in that order; junction bases with no gene match: 5. From germline, CDR1 is SQVTM and CDR2 ANQGSEA. The CDR3 sequence is 13 residues long. The CDR3 nucleotides read TGCAGCGTTGAGGCGGGACAGGGAAACGAGCAGTACTTC. It translates to CSVEAGQGNEQYF.

This clonotype was observed a handful of times. A clone one base away is much larger, so this may be a read error. This chain connects TRBV25-1 to TRBJ1-1; D is ambiguous. The germline V and J ends were trimmed by 3 bases and 8 bases, with 10 bases remaining between them. The CDR3 is 12 residues long. Looked up from germline, CDR1 is MGHDK and CDR2 is SYGVNS. CDR3 loop: CASSDLGTEAFF. Written as DNA, the CDR3 is TGTGCCAGCAGTGACCTTGGAACAGAAGCTTTCTTT.

The rearrangement joins TRBV25-1 to TRBJ1-1; unclear D gene. Trimming removed 3 bases at V and 5 bases at J, with 10 bases between. Germline CDR1 reads MGHDK; CDR2 reads SYGVNS. The CDR3 spans 13 residues. CDR3 DNA sequence: TGTGCCAGCAGTGATGAGGGATTAACTGAAGCTTTCTTT. Its translation: CASSDEGLTEAFF. The variable domain in full, completed from reference TRBV25-1 and TRBJ1-1, reads EADIYQTPRYLVIGTGKKITLECSQTMGHDKMYWYQQDPGMELHLIHYSYGVNSTEKGDLSSESTVSRIRTEHFPLTLESARPSHTSQYLCASSDEGLTEAFFGQGTRLTVV.

This clonotype was found many times. The V and J genes are TRBV9 and TRBJ2-7; D remains unclear. V was pared by 2 bases and J by 5 bases, with 17 bases between. The germline CDR1 and CDR2 sequences are SGDLS and YYNGEE. The CDR3 covers 15 residues. The CDR3 protein is CASSVGALVRDEQYF. The DNA of the CDR3 is TGTGCCAGCAGCGTCGGTGCCCTAGTTAGAGACGAGCAGTACTTC.

The J gene is TRBJ2-3, the V gene TRBV9; 7 bases map to TRBD2. Germline-derived CDR1 and CDR2 are SGDLS and YYNGEE. The CDR3 extends over 16 amino acids. The V gene end was trimmed by 4 bases and the J gene end by 1 base; junction bases not matched to a gene: 9. The CDR3 nucleotides read TGTGCCAGCAGCCCCCGAACTAGCGCGGGCACAGATACGCAGTATTTT. It yields the protein CASSPRTSAGTDTQYF.

This clonotype was seen at least ten times. The chain carries TRBV12-3 or TRBV12-4 and TRBJ2-7; D perhaps matches TRBD2 (5 bases). The CDR3 loop spans 14 amino acids. V dropped 4 bases and J dropped 5 bases, with 15 bases sitting between them. CDR3 region: CASSSRARADEQYF. CDR3 DNA: TGTGCCAGCAGTTCCCGGGCGAGGGCCGACGAGCAGTACTTC.

This clonotype was recorded many times. V gene TRBV7-8 combines with J gene TRBJ2-7; D is possibly TRBD2 (5 bases). Between the trimmed V and J ends, which lost 1 base and 0 bases, there was a span of 10 bases. CDR1 and CDR2 (germline): SGHVS, FQNEAQ. The CDR3 spans 15 residues. The CDR3 protein is CASSLGRALSYEQYF. The DNA for the CDR3 is TGTGCCAGCAGCTTAGGGCGGGCCCTCTCCTACGAGCAGTACTTC. The full variable domain, with the rest looked up from reference TRBV7-8 and TRBJ2-7, is GAGVSQSPRYKVAKRGQDVALRCDPISGHVSLFWYQQALGQGPEFLTYFQNEAQLDKSGLPSDRFFAERPEGSVSTLKIQRTQQEDSAVYLCASSLGRALSYEQYFGPGTRLTVT.

This clonotype was observed a handful of times. The V gene is TRBV5-4, the J gene TRBJ2-1, with D perhaps matching TRBD2 (7 bases). The CDR3 is made up of 15 amino acids. With 0 bases removed from V and 8 bases from J, the gap between germline ends came to 15 bases. The germline V gene has CDR1 SGHNT and CDR2 YYREEE (reference sequence). This CDR3 is CASSLANGGLDEQFF. CDR3 sequence (DNA): TGTGCCAGCAGCTTGGCGAACGGGGGGCTGGATGAGCAGTTCTTC.

J is TRBJ2-5 and V is TRBV15; TRBD2 matches 9 bases. The junction had 4 bases not matched to a gene; V was cut back by 0 bases and J by 2 bases. Germline V gene sequence: CDR1 LNHNV, CDR2 YYDKDF (reference sequence). This CDR3 spans 16 amino acids. In nucleotides, the CDR3 is TGTGCCACCAGCAGAGATCCGGCGGGGGGGCAAGAGACCCAGTACTTC. It yields the protein CATSRDPAGGQETQYF.

There are many counts of this clonotype. This sequence joins TRBV6-1 and TRBJ2-7; tentative D call: TRBD1 (5 bases). Trimming removed 6 bases at V and 7 bases at J, with 16 bases between. CDR3 length: 13 residues. The germline gives CDR1 MNHNS, CDR2 SASEGT. The CDR3 loop is CASRGRVIEEQYF. CDR3 sequence (DNA): TGTGCCAGCAGAGGCAGGGTAATAGAAGAGCAGTACTTC.